The 16 T cell receptor beta chains in this list originate from one sample, sequenced in a study of cytomegalovirus exposure and HLA in healthy donors. PCR was performed using 60 Vbeta and 13 Jbeta primers. Produced via immunoSEQ multiplex PCR; TCRdb's table is partial and in-frame only. Altogether 150,000 or so clones are present, roughly 80% being singletons, with the ten largest covering roughly 1.4%. The sequencing sample was made of PBMCs. These receptors all come from a man aged 50-59 years in good health and CMV-seropositive.

This clone has only a few counts. The chain carries TRBV20-1 and TRBJ1-1; weak D call: TRBD1 (6 bases). Trimming removed 6 bases from V and 8 bases from J, with 13 bases in between. Germline CDR1 DFQATT, CDR2 SNEGSKA (reference sequence). The length of the CDR3 is 11 residues. CDR3 bases: TGCAGTGCCGGCGGGGGGCCAGAAGCTTTCTTT. Protein sequence: CSAGGGPEAFF.

The chain recombines TRBV27 with TRBJ1-3; 9 bases are shared with TRBD1. There are 16 residues in the CDR3. Per the germline V gene, CDR1 is MNHEY and CDR2 is SMNVEV (reference sequence). Trimming cost V 5 bases and J 0 bases; bases outside gene matches: 5. CDR3 loop: CASSPGTGPSGNTIYF. DNA of the CDR3: TGTGCCAGCAGTCCCGGGACAGGGCCCTCTGGAAACACCATATATTTT.

The rearrangement links TRBV2 to TRBJ2-7; 7 bases match TRBD1. Unmatched junction bases numbered 0, after V lost 4 bases and J lost 6 bases. This CDR3 is 11 amino acids long. Germline assignment: CDR1 SNHLY and CDR2 FYNNEI. CDR3 sequence reads: CASSAGGEQYF. CDR3 DNA sequence: TGTGCCAGCAGTGCAGGGGGCGAGCAGTACTTC.

This clone was observed a few times. The V and J genes are TRBV7-3 and TRBJ2-3, with a weak D call TRBD2 (6 bases). Germline V gene lookup returns CDR1 SGHTA and CDR2 FQGTGA. This CDR3 is built from 13 residues. Trimming stripped 2 bases from V and 9 bases from J, with 12 bases between. The CDR3 DNA sequence: TGTGCCAGCAGCTTACAGGAGGGGAGAACGCAGTATTTT. It encodes CASSLQEGRTQYF.

The table lists this clone with a few counts. The chain links TRBV4-1 to TRBJ2-1, with D perhaps matching TRBD1 (5 bases). The germline V gene encodes CDR1 MGHRA and CDR2 YSYEKL. Between the trimmed V and J ends, which lost 3 bases and 6 bases, there was a span of 9 bases. The CDR3 loop spans 13 amino acids. DNA of the CDR3: TGCGCCAGCAGCCACCAGGGCGGCAATGAGCAGTTCTTC. Translation gives CASSHQGGNEQFF.

The J gene is TRBJ1-4, the V gene TRBV2, with D unresolved. The CDR3 is made up of 15 amino acids. Germline values: CDR1 SNHLY, CDR2 FYNNEI. Trimming stripped 7 bases from V and 5 bases from J, with 17 bases between. CDR3 bases: TGTGCCAGCATATTAGAGGGAGCAGAAAATGAAAAACTGTTTTTT. It translates to CASILEGAENEKLFF.

The chain joins TRBV14 to TRBJ2-2; weak D call: TRBD1 (5 bases). In germline, CDR1 is SGHDN, CDR2 FVKESK. CDR3 length: 14 residues. V lost 5 bases, J lost 1 base, and 8 bases lay in between. CDR3 nucleotides: TGTGCCAGCAGCAGACAGTTGAACACCGGGGAGCTGTTTTTT. Translating gives CASSRQLNTGELFF.

This clone is a singleton in its sample. The J gene is TRBJ2-1, the V gene TRBV19; TRBD1 matches 8 bases. V shed 4 bases and J 7 bases; nucleotides not matched to a gene: 3. Germline-derived CDR1 and CDR2 are LNHDA and SQIVND (reference sequence). The CDR3 runs 13 residues. CDR3: CASSTDRVNEQFF. The CDR3 DNA reads as TGTGCCAGTAGTACGGACAGGGTGAATGAGCAGTTCTTC.

The chain recombines TRBV15 with TRBJ1-2, with D unresolved. Germline assignment: CDR1 LNHNV and CDR2 YYDKDF (reference sequence). The CDR3 loop spans 15 amino acids. V lost 0 bases, J lost 8 bases, and 16 bases lay in between. CDR3 residues: CATSRDEMRFWGYTF. CDR3 nucleotides: TGTGCCACCAGCAGAGATGAGATGAGGTTCTGGGGCTACACCTTC.

This clone was seen a single time. V is TRBV5-1 and J is TRBJ2-7; TRBD2 might be the D (5 bases). The CDR3 is 16 residues long. Trimming left V 0 bases short and J 9 bases short, with 22 bases between. The germline V gene has CDR1 SGHRS and CDR2 YFSETQ. DNA for the CDR3: TGCGCCAGCAGCTTGGCATCGGACGTGGAGGTGGTATCGCAGTACTTC. Protein: CASSLASDVEVVSQYF.

In this sample, this clone turned up once. V is TRBV7-9 and J is TRBJ2-7; 9 bases agree with TRBD1. V was clipped by 5 bases and J by 0 bases; unmatched bases: 8. The CDR3 runs 16 residues. Germline V gene data show CDR1 as SEHNR and CDR2 as FQNEAQ (reference sequence). CDR3 amino acids: CASSQPRDRASYEQYF. The DNA for the CDR3 is TGTGCCAGCAGCCAACCCCGGGACAGGGCCTCCTACGAGCAGTACTTC.

The chain employs TRBV7-2 and TRBJ1-4; 8 nucleotides align to TRBD1. Trimming removed 5 bases from V and 2 bases from J; junction bases left unmatched: 4. The CDR3 consists of 15 residues. Looked up from germline, CDR1 is SGHTA and CDR2 is FQGNSA. DNA for the CDR3: TGTGCCAGCAGCCCCCAGGGGGCGACTAATGAAAAACTGTTTTTT. Residues: CASSPQGATNEKLFF. The complete variable domain, with remaining parts taken from reference TRBV7-2 and TRBJ1-4, reads GAGVSQSPSNKVTEKGKDVELRCDPISGHTALYWYRQSLGQGLEFLIYFQGNSAPDKSGLPSDRFSAERTGGSVSTLTIQRTQQEDSAVYLCASSPQGATNEKLFFGSGTQLSVL.

The rearrangement uses TRBV5-1 and TRBJ2-3; tentatively, D is TRBD1 (6 bases). The CDR3 length is 14 residues. Germline V lookup: CDR1 SGHRS, CDR2 YFSETQ. Trimming shortened V by 4 bases and J by 2 bases, and 11 bases separated the two germline ends. The CDR3 nucleotides are TGCGCCAGCAGCGTAGGGACAACCACAGATACGCAGTATTTT. Its protein is CASSVGTTTDTQYF.

This chain joins TRBV9 and TRBJ1-5; no firm D call. The ends were cut back, 0 bases at V and 3 bases at J, with 7 bases in the middle. CDR1 is SGDLS and CDR2 is YYNGEE in the germline V gene. CDR3 size: 14 residues. DNA of the CDR3: TGTGCCAGCAGCGTAGGTGACACCAATCAGCCCCAGCATTTT. Translation gives CASSVGDTNQPQHF. The full variable domain, completed using reference TRBV9 and TRBJ1-5, is DSGVTQTPKHLITATGQRVTLRCSPRSGDLSVYWYQQSLDQGLQFLIQYYNGEERAKGNILERFSAQQFPDLHSELNLSSLELGDSALYFCASSVGDTNQPQHFGDGTRLSIL.

This chain connects TRBV6-6 to TRBJ2-3; the D gene is possibly TRBD1 (6 bases). CDR3 length: 13 amino acids. V gave up 6 bases and J gave up 7 bases, with 14 bases separating them. The germline V gene encodes CDR1 MNHNY and CDR2 SVGAGI (reference sequence). The CDR3 DNA reads TGTGCCAGCAGCCCCGGGACACTTTATACGCAGTATTTT. Translated: CASSPGTLYTQYF.

The J gene is TRBJ1-3, the V gene TRBV4-2; D gene unclear. This CDR3 is 16 amino acids long. Germline CDR1 LGHNA, CDR2 YNFKEQ. V was clipped by 7 bases and J by 0 bases, with 16 bases between them. CDR3 nucleotides: TGTGCCAGCACCACCTTTCAGGCCAGCTCTGGAAACACCATATATTTT. Encoded protein: CASTTFQASSGNTIYF.